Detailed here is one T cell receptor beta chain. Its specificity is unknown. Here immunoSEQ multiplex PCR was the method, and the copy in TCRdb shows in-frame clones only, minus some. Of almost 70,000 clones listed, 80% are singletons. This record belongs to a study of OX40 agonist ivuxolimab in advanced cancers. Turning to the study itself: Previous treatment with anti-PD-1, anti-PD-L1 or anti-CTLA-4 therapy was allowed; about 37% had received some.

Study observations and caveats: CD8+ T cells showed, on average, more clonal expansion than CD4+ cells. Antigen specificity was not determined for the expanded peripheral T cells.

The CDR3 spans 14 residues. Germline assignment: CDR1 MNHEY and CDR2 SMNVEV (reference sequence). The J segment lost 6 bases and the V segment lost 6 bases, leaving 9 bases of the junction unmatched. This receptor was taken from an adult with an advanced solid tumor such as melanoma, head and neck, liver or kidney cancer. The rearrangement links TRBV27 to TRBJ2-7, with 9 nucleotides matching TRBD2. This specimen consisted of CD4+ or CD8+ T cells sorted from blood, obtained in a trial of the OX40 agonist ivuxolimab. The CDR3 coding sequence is TGTGCCAGCAGCCCTCTAGCGGGAAATACCGAGCAGTACTTC. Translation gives CASSPLAGNTEQYF.